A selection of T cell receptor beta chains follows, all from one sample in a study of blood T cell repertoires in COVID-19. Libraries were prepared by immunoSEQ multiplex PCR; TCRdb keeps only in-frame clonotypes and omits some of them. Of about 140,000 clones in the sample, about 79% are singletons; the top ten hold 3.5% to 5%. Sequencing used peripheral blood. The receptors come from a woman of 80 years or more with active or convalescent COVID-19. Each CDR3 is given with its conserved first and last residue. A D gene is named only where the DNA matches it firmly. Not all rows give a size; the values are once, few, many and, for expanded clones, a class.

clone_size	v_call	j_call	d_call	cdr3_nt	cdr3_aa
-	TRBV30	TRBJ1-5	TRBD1	TGTGCCTGGAGTGTTACAGGGGCCTCGAATCAGCCCCAGCATTTT	CAWSVTGASNQPQHF
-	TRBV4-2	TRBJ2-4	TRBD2	TGTGCCAGCAGCCCCGGGACTAGCGGGGGTATGGCCAAAAACATTCAGTACTTC	CASSPGTSGGMAKNIQYF
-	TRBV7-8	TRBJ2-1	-	TGTGCCAGCAGCAGCTGGGGGCGCGGGTTAGATGAGCAGTTCTTC	CASSSWGRGLDEQFF
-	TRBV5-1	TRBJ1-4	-	TGCGCCAGCAGCTCAACCCCAGGTGTGAATGAAAAACTGTTTTTT	CASSSTPGVNEKLFF
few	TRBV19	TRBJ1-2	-	TGTGCCAGCAACCGGGGCTACACCTTC	CASNRGYTF
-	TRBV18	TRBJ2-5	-	TGTGCCAGCTCACCGCTACAGGGCGCGCACCAAGAGACCCAGTACTTC	CASSPLQGAHQETQYF
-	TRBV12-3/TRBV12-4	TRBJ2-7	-	TGTGCCAGCAGTTTAGATAGGGAGAAAGAGCAGTACTTC	CASSLDREKEQYF
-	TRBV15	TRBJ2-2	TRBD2	TGTGCCACCAGGTTCGGGCGGGGGACGAACACCGGGGAGCTGTTTTTT	CATRFGRGTNTGELFF
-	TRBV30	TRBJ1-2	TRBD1	TGTGCCTGGGGGGACAGGCCCTATGGCTACACCTTC	CAWGDRPYGYTF
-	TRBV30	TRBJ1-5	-	TGTGCCTGGACCCCGAGCGGGATTACCCAGCCCCAGCATTTT	CAWTPSGITQPQHF
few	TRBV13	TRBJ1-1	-	TGTGCCAGCAGGCGGGTTAGGACTGAAGCTTTCTTT	CASRRVRTEAFF
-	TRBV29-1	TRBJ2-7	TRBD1	TGCAGCGTACGGACAGGGACATACGAGCAGTACTTC	CSVRTGTYEQYF
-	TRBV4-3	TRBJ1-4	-	TGCGCCAGCAGCCAGCTGGCCAGGGACTTTGGGGAAAAACTGTTTTTT	CASSQLARDFGEKLFF
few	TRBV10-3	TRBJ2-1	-	TGTGCCATCAGTGAATCAAACACAGGGAATGAGCAGTTCTTC	CAISESNTGNEQFF
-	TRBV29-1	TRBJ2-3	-	TGCAGCGATGTACAGGGTTTGGCAGATACGCAGTATTTT	CSDVQGLADTQYF
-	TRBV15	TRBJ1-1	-	TGTGCCACCAAATGGGGGGGGCCGAACACTGAAGCTTTCTTT	CATKWGGPNTEAFF
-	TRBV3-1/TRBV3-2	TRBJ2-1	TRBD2	TGTGCCAGCAGCCTACTAGCGGGGGGCGGGGATGAGCAGTTCTTC	CASSLLAGGGDEQFF
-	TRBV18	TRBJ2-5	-	TGTGCCAGCTCGCTAAGTGAGACCCAGTACTTC	CASSLSETQYF
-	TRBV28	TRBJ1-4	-	TGTGCCAGCAGTTTAGCGGGCACAACTAATGAAAAACTGTTTTTT	CASSLAGTTNEKLFF
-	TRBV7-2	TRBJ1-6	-	TGTGCCAGCAGCTTACCCACAGGACAATACCTCCACCTCCACTTT	CASSLPTGQYLHLHF
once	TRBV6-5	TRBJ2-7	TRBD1	TGTGCCAGCAGTTACGGCAGGGGGCATGAGCAGTACTTC	CASSYGRGHEQYF
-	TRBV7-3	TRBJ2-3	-	TGTGCCAGCAGCTTAAGCGGGGGCACAGATACGCAGTATTTT	CASSLSGGTDTQYF
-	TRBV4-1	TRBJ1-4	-	TGCGCCAGCAGCCAAGACCACAGTTTAACTACTAATGAAAAACTGTTTTTT	CASSQDHSLTTNEKLFF
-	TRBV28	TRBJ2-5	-	TGTGCCAGCAGTTTACGGTCGTCAGGGGAAGAGACCCAGTACTTC	CASSLRSSGEETQYF
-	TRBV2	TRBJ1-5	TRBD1	TGTGCCAGCAGTCTAGGACAGGGCAATCAGCCCCAGCATTTT	CASSLGQGNQPQHF
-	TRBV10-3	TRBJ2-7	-	TGTGCCATCAGTGACGGGGTCCAAGTCTACGAGCAGTACTTC	CAISDGVQVYEQYF
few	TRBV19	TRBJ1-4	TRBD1	TGTGCCAGTAGCCCCGGGACAGCGCCAGAAAAACTGTTTTTT	CASSPGTAPEKLFF
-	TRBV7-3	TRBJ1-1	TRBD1	TGTGCCAGCAGACAAGGACAGGAGAACACTGAAGCTTTCTTT	CASRQGQENTEAFF
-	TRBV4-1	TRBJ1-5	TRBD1	TGCGCCAGCAGCCAAGATCCATCCAGCCAGGGGGATCAGCCCCAGCATTTT	CASSQDPSSQGDQPQHF
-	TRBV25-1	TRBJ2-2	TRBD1	TGTGCCAGCAGAGGGACAGGGCACACCGGGGAGCTGTTTTTT	CASRGTGHTGELFF
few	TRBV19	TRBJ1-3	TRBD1	TGTGCCAGTAGTCTGACGACAGGGCTCGCTGGAAACACCATATATTTT	CASSLTTGLAGNTIYF